A selection of T cell receptor beta chains follows, all from one sample in a study of cytomegalovirus exposure and HLA in healthy donors. Libraries were prepared by immunoSEQ multiplex PCR; TCRdb keeps only in-frame clonotypes and omits some of them. The sample holds about 200,000 clones, roughly 85% seen once. Material: PBMCs. The receptors originated from a woman younger than 30 in good health and CMV-seronegative. Each CDR3 is given with its conserved first and last residue. The D gene is left open where the match is weak. Only part of the rows carry a size: once, few, many, or a class if the clone is expanded.

j_call: TRBJ2-5; clone_size: -; d_call: -; v_call: TRBV6-6; cdr3_nt: TGTGCCAGCAGTCCCAGGGTAGAGAAAGCTCCCCAGTACTTC; cdr3_aa: CASSPRVEKAPQYF
j_call: TRBJ1-1; clone_size: -; d_call: TRBD1; v_call: TRBV5-1; cdr3_nt: TGCGCCAGCAGGGAATGGACAGGGGCTGAAGCTTTCTTT; cdr3_aa: CASREWTGAEAFF
j_call: TRBJ2-7; clone_size: -; d_call: -; v_call: TRBV5-4; cdr3_nt: TGTGCCAGCAGCTTGGGCGAGGCGGGATACTACGAGCAGTACTTC; cdr3_aa: CASSLGEAGYYEQYF
j_call: TRBJ1-1; clone_size: -; d_call: -; v_call: TRBV30; cdr3_nt: TGTGCCTTTGCAGATGGGAACACTGAAGCTTTCTTT; cdr3_aa: CAFADGNTEAFF
j_call: TRBJ1-5; clone_size: -; d_call: -; v_call: TRBV2; cdr3_nt: TGTGCCAGCAGTGCTCAGGGGAACAATCAGCCCCAGCATTTT; cdr3_aa: CASSAQGNNQPQHF
j_call: TRBJ1-5; clone_size: few; d_call: TRBD1; v_call: TRBV9; cdr3_nt: TGTGCCATCCATCAGGGGGCCCCCAAATGGGCCCAGCATTTT; cdr3_aa: CAIHQGAPKWAQHF
j_call: TRBJ1-5; clone_size: once; d_call: -; v_call: TRBV6-5; cdr3_nt: TGTGCCAGCAGTTACCGTCTTGGGAATCAGCCCCAGCATTTT; cdr3_aa: CASSYRLGNQPQHF
j_call: TRBJ2-7; clone_size: -; d_call: TRBD2; v_call: TRBV6-4; cdr3_nt: TGTGCCAGCAGTTACGGGACTAGCGGCTACGAGCAGTACTTC; cdr3_aa: CASSYGTSGYEQYF
j_call: TRBJ1-2; clone_size: -; d_call: TRBD1; v_call: TRBV28; cdr3_nt: TGTGCCAGCAGTCAGGGGGGCCACTATGGCTACACCTTC; cdr3_aa: CASSQGGHYGYTF
j_call: TRBJ2-5; clone_size: -; d_call: -; v_call: TRBV20-1; cdr3_nt: TGCAGTGCTACGGAAGAGACCCAGTACTTC; cdr3_aa: CSATEETQYF
j_call: TRBJ1-2; clone_size: -; d_call: -; v_call: TRBV19; cdr3_nt: TGTGCCAGTAGTAGACAAGAGTTGGGCTACACCTTC; cdr3_aa: CASSRQELGYTF
j_call: TRBJ1-2; clone_size: -; d_call: -; v_call: TRBV20-1; cdr3_nt: TGCAGTGCTAGCAGCAACTATGGCTACACCTTC; cdr3_aa: CSASSNYGYTF
j_call: TRBJ2-2; clone_size: -; d_call: -; v_call: TRBV5-1; cdr3_nt: TGCGCCAGCAGCCCCGGGACTCTCGCTACCGGGGAGCTGTTTTTT; cdr3_aa: CASSPGTLATGELFF
j_call: TRBJ2-3; clone_size: -; d_call: -; v_call: TRBV9; cdr3_nt: TGTGCCAGCAGCGTAGACCAGGGAAGCACAGATACGCAGTATTTT; cdr3_aa: CASSVDQGSTDTQYF
j_call: TRBJ1-3; clone_size: -; d_call: -; v_call: TRBV19; cdr3_nt: TGTGCCAGTAGTATAATCCGGACAGAAGGGGCTGGAAACACCATATATTTT; cdr3_aa: CASSIIRTEGAGNTIYF
j_call: TRBJ1-1; clone_size: -; d_call: -; v_call: TRBV7-9; cdr3_nt: TGTGCCAGCAGCTTCGAGACAGGGAACACTGAAGCTTTCTTT; cdr3_aa: CASSFETGNTEAFF
j_call: TRBJ2-1; clone_size: -; d_call: -; v_call: TRBV27; cdr3_nt: TGTGCCAGCAGTTTCGGGGACGGACCCTACAATGAGCAGTTCTTC; cdr3_aa: CASSFGDGPYNEQFF
j_call: TRBJ2-3; clone_size: -; d_call: -; v_call: TRBV6-5; cdr3_nt: TGTGCCAGCAGTCCGGGGAACGGACCAACAGATACGCAGTATTTT; cdr3_aa: CASSPGNGPTDTQYF
j_call: TRBJ2-1; clone_size: -; d_call: -; v_call: TRBV5-1; cdr3_nt: TGCGCCAGCAGCCCCTACAGGGAGAACAATGAGCAGTTCTTC; cdr3_aa: CASSPYRENNEQFF
j_call: TRBJ2-1; clone_size: once; d_call: -; v_call: TRBV6-5; cdr3_nt: TGTGCCAGCAGTTACTCGCGGCAGGGGCCACACAATGAGCAGTTCTTC; cdr3_aa: CASSYSRQGPHNEQFF
j_call: TRBJ2-1; clone_size: -; d_call: -; v_call: TRBV6-4; cdr3_nt: TGTGCCAGCAGTGAGGAGGAGGGTGAGGCCAATGAGCAGTTCTTC; cdr3_aa: CASSEEEGEANEQFF
j_call: TRBJ1-1; clone_size: -; d_call: -; v_call: TRBV6-1; cdr3_nt: TGTGCCAGCAGCAAGGCCCGGAACACTGAAGCTTTCTTT; cdr3_aa: CASSKARNTEAFF
j_call: TRBJ2-1; clone_size: -; d_call: -; v_call: TRBV7-9; cdr3_nt: TGTGCCAGCAGCTCCTTCCAAGGCGGGCGTAGGAATGAGCAGTTCTTC; cdr3_aa: CASSSFQGGRRNEQFF
j_call: TRBJ2-1; clone_size: -; d_call: TRBD2; v_call: TRBV25-1; cdr3_nt: TGTGCCAGCACTAGCGGGAGTTCTGATGAGCAGTTCTTC; cdr3_aa: CASTSGSSDEQFF
j_call: TRBJ2-2; clone_size: -; d_call: TRBD2; v_call: TRBV30; cdr3_nt: TGTGCCTGGAGTACGGAGACTAGCGGCCGGGAGCTGTTTTTT; cdr3_aa: CAWSTETSGRELFF
j_call: TRBJ2-1; clone_size: -; d_call: -; v_call: TRBV9; cdr3_nt: TGTGCCAGCAGCGGGAGCGGATCCGAGATCTACAATGAGCAGTTCTTC; cdr3_aa: CASSGSGSEIYNEQFF
j_call: TRBJ2-1; clone_size: once; d_call: TRBD2; v_call: TRBV5-1; cdr3_nt: TGCGCCAGCAGCTTGGGGGGAACTAGCGGGAACGAGCAGTTCTTC; cdr3_aa: CASSLGGTSGNEQFF
j_call: TRBJ1-6; clone_size: once; d_call: TRBD1; v_call: TRBV7-6; cdr3_nt: TGTGCCAGCAGCCCGGACAGGGTAGGATCACCCCTCCACTTT; cdr3_aa: CASSPDRVGSPLHF
j_call: TRBJ2-1; clone_size: -; d_call: TRBD2; v_call: TRBV10-3; cdr3_nt: TGTGCCATCGGGCGACTAGCGGGATATGAGCAGTTCTTC; cdr3_aa: CAIGRLAGYEQFF
j_call: TRBJ2-7; clone_size: -; d_call: -; v_call: TRBV10-1; cdr3_nt: TGCGCCAGCGCTGCCCGGACAAGGGACGAGCAGTACTTC; cdr3_aa: CASAARTRDEQYF
j_call: TRBJ1-5; clone_size: once; d_call: -; v_call: TRBV28; cdr3_nt: TGTGCCAGCAGTGCCAGGGGACGGGGCAATCAGCCCCAGCATTTT; cdr3_aa: CASSARGRGNQPQHF
j_call: TRBJ2-3; clone_size: -; d_call: -; v_call: TRBV6-6; cdr3_nt: TGTGCCAGCACACCCCCCAGCACAGATACGCAGTATTTT; cdr3_aa: CASTPPSTDTQYF
j_call: TRBJ1-1; clone_size: -; d_call: -; v_call: TRBV9; cdr3_nt: TGTGCCAGCAGCCCCCTCCGGACGCGGAACACTGAAGCTTTCTTT; cdr3_aa: CASSPLRTRNTEAFF
j_call: TRBJ1-5; clone_size: -; d_call: -; v_call: TRBV15; cdr3_nt: TGTGCCACCAGCAGAGATCAAGAGAATCAGCCCCAGCATTTT; cdr3_aa: CATSRDQENQPQHF
j_call: TRBJ1-3; clone_size: -; d_call: -; v_call: TRBV6-5; cdr3_nt: TGTGCCAGCCGACCGGTCTCTGGAAACACCATATATTTT; cdr3_aa: CASRPVSGNTIYF
j_call: TRBJ1-2; clone_size: few; d_call: -; v_call: TRBV19; cdr3_nt: TGTGCCAGTACAAGCTTCGGGTATGGCTACACCTTC; cdr3_aa: CASTSFGYGYTF